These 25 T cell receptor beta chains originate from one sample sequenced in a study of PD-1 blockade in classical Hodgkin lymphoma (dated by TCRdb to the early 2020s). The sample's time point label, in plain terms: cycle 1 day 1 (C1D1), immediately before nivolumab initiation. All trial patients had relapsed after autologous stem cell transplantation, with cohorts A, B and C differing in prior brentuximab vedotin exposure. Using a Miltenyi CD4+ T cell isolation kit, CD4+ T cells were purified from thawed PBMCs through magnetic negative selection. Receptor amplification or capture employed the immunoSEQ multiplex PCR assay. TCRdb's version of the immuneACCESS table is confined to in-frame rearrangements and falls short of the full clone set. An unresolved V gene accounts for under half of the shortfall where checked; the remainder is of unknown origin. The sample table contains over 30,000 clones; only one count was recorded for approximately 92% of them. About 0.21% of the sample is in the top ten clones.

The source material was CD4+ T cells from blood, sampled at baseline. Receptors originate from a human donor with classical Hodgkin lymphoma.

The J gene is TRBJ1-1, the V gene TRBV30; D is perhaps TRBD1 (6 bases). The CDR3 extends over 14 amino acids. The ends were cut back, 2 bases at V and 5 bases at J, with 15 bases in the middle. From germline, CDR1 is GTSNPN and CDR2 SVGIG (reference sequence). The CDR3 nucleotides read TGTGCCTGGAGTTCGGACAGCCGAACAACTGAAGCTTTCTTT. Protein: CAWSSDSRTTEAFF.

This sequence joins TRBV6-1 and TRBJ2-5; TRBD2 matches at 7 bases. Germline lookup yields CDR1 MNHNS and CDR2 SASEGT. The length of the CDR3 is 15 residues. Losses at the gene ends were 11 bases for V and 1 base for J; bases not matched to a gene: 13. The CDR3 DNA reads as TGTGCCCCCCGGGCCGGGAGGAGGGGCCAAGAGACCCAGTACTTC. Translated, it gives CAPRAGRRGQETQYF.

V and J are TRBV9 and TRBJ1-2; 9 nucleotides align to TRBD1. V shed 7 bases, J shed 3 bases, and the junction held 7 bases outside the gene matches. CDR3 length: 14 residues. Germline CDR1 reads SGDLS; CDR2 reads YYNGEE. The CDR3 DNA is TGTGCCAGCGGACGGACAGGGGCCTACTATGGCTACACCTTC. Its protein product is CASGRTGAYYGYTF.

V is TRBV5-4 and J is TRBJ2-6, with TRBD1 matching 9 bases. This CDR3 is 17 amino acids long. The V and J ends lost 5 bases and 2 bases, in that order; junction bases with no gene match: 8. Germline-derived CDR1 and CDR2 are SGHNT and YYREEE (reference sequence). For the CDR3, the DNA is TGTGCCAGCAGTCCCGGGACAGGGTTCCCTGGGGCCAACGTCCTGACTTTC. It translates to CASSPGTGFPGANVLTF.

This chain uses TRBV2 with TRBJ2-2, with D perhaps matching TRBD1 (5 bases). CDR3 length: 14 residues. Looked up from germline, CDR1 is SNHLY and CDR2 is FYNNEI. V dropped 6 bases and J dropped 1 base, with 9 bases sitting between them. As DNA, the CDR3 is TGTGCCAGCAGAACCGGACAGAACACCGGGGAGCTGTTTTTT. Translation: CASRTGQNTGELFF.

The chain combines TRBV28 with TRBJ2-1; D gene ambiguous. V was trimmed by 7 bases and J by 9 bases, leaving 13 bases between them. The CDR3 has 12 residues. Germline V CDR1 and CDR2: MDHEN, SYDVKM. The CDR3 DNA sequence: TGTGCCAGCAAGTGGACGGGCGGTGAGCAGTTCTTC. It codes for CASKWTGGEQFF. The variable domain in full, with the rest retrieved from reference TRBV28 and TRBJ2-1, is DVKVTQSSRYLVKRTGEKVFLECVQDMDHENMFWYRQDPGLGLRLIYFSYDVKMKEKGDIPEGYSVSREKKERFSLILESASTNQTSMYLCASKWTGGEQFFGPGTRLTVL.

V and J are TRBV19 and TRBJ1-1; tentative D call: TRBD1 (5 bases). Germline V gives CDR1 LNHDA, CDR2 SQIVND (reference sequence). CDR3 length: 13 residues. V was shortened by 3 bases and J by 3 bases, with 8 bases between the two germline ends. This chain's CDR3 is CASSIGGDTEAFF. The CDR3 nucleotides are TGTGCCAGTAGTATCGGAGGGGACACTGAAGCTTTCTTT.

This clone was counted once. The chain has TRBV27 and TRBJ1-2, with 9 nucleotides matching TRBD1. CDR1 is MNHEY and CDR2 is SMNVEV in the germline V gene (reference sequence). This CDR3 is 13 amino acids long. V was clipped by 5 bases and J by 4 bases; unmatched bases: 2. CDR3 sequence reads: CASSRTGAYGYTF. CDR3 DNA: TGTGCCAGCAGTAGGACAGGGGCCTATGGCTACACCTTC.

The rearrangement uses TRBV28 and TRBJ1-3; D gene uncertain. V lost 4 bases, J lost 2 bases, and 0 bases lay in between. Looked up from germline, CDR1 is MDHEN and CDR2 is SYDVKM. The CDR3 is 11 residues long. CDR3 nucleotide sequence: TGTGCCAGCAGTTCTGGAAACACCATATATTTT. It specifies CASSSGNTIYF.

The CDR3 bases are TGTGCCAGCTCAACAAACCCAGTGCCCTACGAGCAGTACTTC. It encodes CASSTNPVPYEQYF. This chain uses TRBV18 with TRBJ2-7; D remains ambiguous. Germline CDR1 reads KGHSH; CDR2 reads LQKENI. V was shortened by 5 bases and J by 2 bases, with 13 bases between the two germline ends. CDR3 size: 14 residues.

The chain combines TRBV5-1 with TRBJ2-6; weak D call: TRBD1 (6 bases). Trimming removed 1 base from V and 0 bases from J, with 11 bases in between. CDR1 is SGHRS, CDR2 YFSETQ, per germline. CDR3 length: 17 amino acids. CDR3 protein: CASSLTTGNSGANVLTF. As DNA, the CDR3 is TGCGCCAGCAGCTTGACTACAGGGAACTCTGGGGCCAACGTCCTGACTTTC.

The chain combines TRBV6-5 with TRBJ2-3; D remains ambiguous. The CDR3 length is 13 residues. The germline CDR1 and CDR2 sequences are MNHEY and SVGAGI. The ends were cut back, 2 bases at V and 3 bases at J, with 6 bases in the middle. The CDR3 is CASSYGRTDTQYF. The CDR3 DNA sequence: TGTGCCAGCAGTTACGGGCGGACAGATACGCAGTATTTT.

Here the CDR3 DNA reads TGTGCCAGCAGTTACTCAGTTTTGGAGTATACGCAGTATTTT. Protein product: CASSYSVLEYTQYF. This rearrangement joins TRBV6-5 to TRBJ2-3, with D unclear. The CDR3 runs 14 residues. Trimming removed 0 bases from V and 7 bases from J, with 11 bases in between. CDR1 is MNHEY, CDR2 SVGAGI, per germline.

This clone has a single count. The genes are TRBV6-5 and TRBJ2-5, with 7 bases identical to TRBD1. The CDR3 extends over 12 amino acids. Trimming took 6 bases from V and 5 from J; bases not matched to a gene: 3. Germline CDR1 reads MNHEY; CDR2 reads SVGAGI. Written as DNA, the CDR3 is TGTGCCAGCAGCAGGGGGATGGAGACCCAGTACTTC. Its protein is CASSRGMETQYF.

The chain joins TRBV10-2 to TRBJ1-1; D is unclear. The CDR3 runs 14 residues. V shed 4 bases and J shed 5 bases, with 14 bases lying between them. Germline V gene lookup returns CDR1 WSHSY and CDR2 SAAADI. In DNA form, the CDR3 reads TGCGCCAGCAGTGTCTGGGTGGCGGGAACTGAAGCTTTCTTT. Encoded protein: CASSVWVAGTEAFF.

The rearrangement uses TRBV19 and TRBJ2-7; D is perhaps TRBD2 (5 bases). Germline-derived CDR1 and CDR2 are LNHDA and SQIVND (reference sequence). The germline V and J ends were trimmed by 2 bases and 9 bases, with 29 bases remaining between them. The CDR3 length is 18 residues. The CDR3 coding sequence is TGTGCCAGTAGTATATTTGCACCGAGCTCAAGGCGGAGAGAGGGGCAGTACTTC. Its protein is CASSIFAPSSRRREGQYF.

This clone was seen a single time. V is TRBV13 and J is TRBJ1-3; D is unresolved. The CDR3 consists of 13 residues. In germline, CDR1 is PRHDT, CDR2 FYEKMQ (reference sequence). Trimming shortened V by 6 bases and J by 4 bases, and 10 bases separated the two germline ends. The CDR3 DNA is TGTGCCAGCAGTCAAGACGGCGGAAACACCATATATTTT. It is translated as CASSQDGGNTIYF.

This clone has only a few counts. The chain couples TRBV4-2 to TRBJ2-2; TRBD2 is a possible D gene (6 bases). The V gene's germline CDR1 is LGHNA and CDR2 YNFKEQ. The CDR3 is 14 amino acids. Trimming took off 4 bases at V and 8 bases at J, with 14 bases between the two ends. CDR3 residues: CASSLFRGTGELFF. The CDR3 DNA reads TGTGCCAGCAGCCTTTTCCGGGGGACTGGGGAGCTGTTTTTT.

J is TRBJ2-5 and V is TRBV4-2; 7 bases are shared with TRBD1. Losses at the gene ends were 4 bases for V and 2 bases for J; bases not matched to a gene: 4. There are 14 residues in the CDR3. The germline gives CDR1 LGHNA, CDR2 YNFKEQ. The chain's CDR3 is CASSRGRGQETQYF. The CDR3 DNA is TGTGCCAGCAGCCGAGGCAGGGGGCAAGAGACCCAGTACTTC.

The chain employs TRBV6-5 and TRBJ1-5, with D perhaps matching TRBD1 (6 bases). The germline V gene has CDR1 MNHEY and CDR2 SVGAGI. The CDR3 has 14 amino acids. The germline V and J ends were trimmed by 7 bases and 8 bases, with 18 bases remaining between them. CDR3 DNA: TGTGCCAGCAAGCCCCGGGACAACTGGGAGCCCCAGCATTTT. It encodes CASKPRDNWEPQHF.

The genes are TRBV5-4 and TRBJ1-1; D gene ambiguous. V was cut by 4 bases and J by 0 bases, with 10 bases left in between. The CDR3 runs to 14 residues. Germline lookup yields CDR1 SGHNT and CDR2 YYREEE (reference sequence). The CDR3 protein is CASSLQPVNTEAFF. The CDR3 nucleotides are TGTGCCAGCAGCCTGCAACCCGTGAACACTGAAGCTTTCTTT.

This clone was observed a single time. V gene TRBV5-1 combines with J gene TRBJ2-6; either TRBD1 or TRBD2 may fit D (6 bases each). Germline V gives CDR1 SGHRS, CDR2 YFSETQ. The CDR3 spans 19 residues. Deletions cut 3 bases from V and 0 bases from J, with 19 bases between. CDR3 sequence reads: CASSYYAGHRVSGANVLTF. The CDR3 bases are TGCGCCAGCAGCTACTATGCGGGACACCGGGTCTCTGGGGCCAACGTCCTGACTTTC.

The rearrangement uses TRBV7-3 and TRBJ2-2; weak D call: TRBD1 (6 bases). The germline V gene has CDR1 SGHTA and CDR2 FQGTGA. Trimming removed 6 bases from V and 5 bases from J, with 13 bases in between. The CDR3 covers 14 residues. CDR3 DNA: TGTGCCAGCAGGCGAGCCCAGGGGACCGGGGAGCTGTTTTTT. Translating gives CASRRAQGTGELFF.

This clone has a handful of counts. The CDR3, as DNA: TGTGCCAGCAGCAAAAGCCCGGGCTACGAGCAGTACTTC. It translates to CASSKSPGYEQYF. The rearrangement joins TRBV13 to TRBJ2-7; D gene unclear. The CDR3 extends over 13 amino acids. Trimming took 5 bases from V and 3 from J, leaving 11 bases between them. From germline, CDR1 is PRHDT and CDR2 FYEKMQ (reference sequence).

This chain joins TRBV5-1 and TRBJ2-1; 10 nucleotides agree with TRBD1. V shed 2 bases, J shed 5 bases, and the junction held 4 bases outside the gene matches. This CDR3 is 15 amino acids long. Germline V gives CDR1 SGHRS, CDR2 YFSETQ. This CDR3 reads CASSFRQGAHNEQFF. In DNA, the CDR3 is TGCGCCAGCAGCTTTAGACAGGGGGCCCACAATGAGCAGTTCTTC.